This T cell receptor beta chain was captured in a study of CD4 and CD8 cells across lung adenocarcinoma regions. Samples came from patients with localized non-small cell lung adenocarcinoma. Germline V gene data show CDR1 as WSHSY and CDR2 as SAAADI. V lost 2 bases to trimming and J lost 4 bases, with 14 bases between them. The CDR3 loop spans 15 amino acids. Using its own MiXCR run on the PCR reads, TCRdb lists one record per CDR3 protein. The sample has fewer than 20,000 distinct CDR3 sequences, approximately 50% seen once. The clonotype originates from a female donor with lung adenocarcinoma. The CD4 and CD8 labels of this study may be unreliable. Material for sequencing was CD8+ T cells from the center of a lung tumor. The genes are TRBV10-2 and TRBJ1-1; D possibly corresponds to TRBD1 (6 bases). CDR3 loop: CASSEGLKGGTEAFF. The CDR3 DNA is TGCGCCAGCAGTGAGGGGTTGAAAGGGGGCACTGAAGCTTTCTTT.